This T cell receptor (beta chain) came from a study of blood T cell repertoires in COVID-19. On the study more broadly: The United States, Italy and Spain were the sources of the acute and convalescent COVID-19 samples.

CDR3 size: 18 residues. Assay used: immunoSEQ multiplex PCR; TCRdb lists only in-frame clones, some missing. The sample lists about 180,000 clones, approximately 89% occurring once. What was sequenced was PBMCs or T cells enriched from blood (not recorded which). The chain links TRBV21-1 to TRBJ2-1; TRBD2 is the table's D call, not checked against the DNA. TRBV21-1 is a pseudogene segment. This TCR derives from a woman in her 40s with acute COVID-19. The CDR3 DNA reads TGTGCCAGCAGCAAATGGCCGCCAAAGCGGGGGGGCTACAATGAGCAGTTCTTC. Translated: CASSKWPPKRGGYNEQFF.